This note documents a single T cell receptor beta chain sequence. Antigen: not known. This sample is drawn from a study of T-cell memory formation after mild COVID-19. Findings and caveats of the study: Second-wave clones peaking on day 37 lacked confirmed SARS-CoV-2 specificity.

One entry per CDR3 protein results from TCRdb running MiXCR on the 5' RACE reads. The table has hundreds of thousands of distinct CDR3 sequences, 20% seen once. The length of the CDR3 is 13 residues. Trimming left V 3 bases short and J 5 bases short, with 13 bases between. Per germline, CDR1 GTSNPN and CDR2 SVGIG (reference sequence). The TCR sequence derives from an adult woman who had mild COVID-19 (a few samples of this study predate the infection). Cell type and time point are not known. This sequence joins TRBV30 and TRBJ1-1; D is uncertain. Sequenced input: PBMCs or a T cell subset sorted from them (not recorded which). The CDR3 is CAWRLTLWTEAFF. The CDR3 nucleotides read TGTGCCTGGAGGCTGACACTGTGGACTGAAGCTTTCTTT.